One and the same sample provided the 10 T cell receptor beta chains below, sequenced in a study of cytomegalovirus exposure and HLA in healthy donors. PCR involved 60 Vbeta and 13 Jbeta primers. Using immunoSEQ multiplex PCR, the repertoire was profiled, and TCRdb retains in-frame clones only, with some absent. The table lists fewer than 200,000 clones, roughly 77% of them singletons. The specimen was PBMCs. All receptors come from a woman aged 40 to 49 in good health and CMV-seropositive.

V usage is TRBV11-3 and J usage is TRBJ2-4; TRBD1 aligns across 7 bases. The CDR3 is made up of 16 amino acids. Germline V lookup: CDR1 SGHNT, CDR2 YENEEA. Trimming cost V 4 bases and J 3 bases; bases outside gene matches: 9. The CDR3 region has the DNA TGTGCCAGCAGCTCCTGGGACAGTTATTACAAAAACATTCAGTACTTC. Translation gives CASSSWDSYYKNIQYF.

This clone occurred a few times. The V call is TRBV10-3, the J call TRBJ1-2; a weak D match, TRBD1 (5 bases). The CDR3 covers 13 residues. Germline CDR1 ENHRY, CDR2 SYGVKD. V was shortened by 10 bases and J by 1 base, with 13 bases between the two germline ends. The chain's CDR3 is CATIPGLNYGYTF. The CDR3 nucleotides are TGTGCCACCATACCAGGGCTTAACTATGGCTACACCTTC.

This chain uses TRBV7-2 with TRBJ2-7; possibly TRBD1 for D (6 bases). The CDR3 extends over 16 amino acids. Germline assignment: CDR1 SGHTA and CDR2 FQGNSA. The V end lost 3 bases, the J end lost 3 bases, and 18 bases lay between the germline ends. The CDR3 loop reads CASSFGKQGRFYEQYF. In DNA, the CDR3 is TGTGCCAGCAGCTTCGGCAAACAGGGTCGGTTCTACGAGCAGTACTTC.

The chain recombines TRBV19 with TRBJ2-7; D might be TRBD2 (5 bases). Germline V gives CDR1 LNHDA, CDR2 SQIVND (reference sequence). The CDR3 length is 14 residues. V was pared by 2 bases and J by 1 base, with 9 bases between. The CDR3 loop is CASSIYPGSYEQYF. In nucleotides, the CDR3 is TGTGCCAGTAGTATATATCCGGGGTCCTACGAGCAGTACTTC.

In DNA, the CDR3 is TGTGCCAGCAGTGAATTGTATGGGGCACGGCAGTTCTTC. Its translation: CASSELYGARQFF. This chain uses TRBV25-1 with TRBJ2-1; D possibly corresponds to TRBD1 (5 bases). Between the trimmed V and J ends, which lost 1 base and 12 bases, there was a span of 13 bases. Per the germline V gene, CDR1 is MGHDK and CDR2 is SYGVNS. The CDR3 totals 13 residues.

The genes are TRBV7-2 and TRBJ1-5, with a weak D call TRBD1 (6 bases). The CDR3 sequence is 15 residues long. Germline V gives CDR1 SGHTA, CDR2 FQGNSA. V shed 1 base and J shed 3 bases, with 10 bases lying between them. The CDR3 protein is CASSLGTEANQPQHF. The CDR3 bases are TGTGCCAGCAGCTTAGGGACAGAGGCCAATCAGCCCCAGCATTTT.

V and J are TRBV11-3 and TRBJ2-5, with TRBD2 matching 7 bases. CDR1 and CDR2 from the germline V gene are SGHNT and YENEEA. The length of the CDR3 is 15 residues. V shed 1 base, J shed 7 bases, and the junction held 9 bases outside the gene matches. The CDR3 nucleotides read TGTGCCAGCAGCTTAGTTTGGGCAGGGAGGGGGACCCAGTACTTC. This encodes CASSLVWAGRGTQYF.

V is TRBV27 and J is TRBJ2-3; a weak D match, TRBD2 (6 bases). The CDR3 length is 16 residues. From germline, CDR1 is MNHEY and CDR2 SMNVEV (reference sequence). The germline V and J ends were trimmed by 3 bases and 2 bases, with 15 bases remaining between them. Written as DNA, the CDR3 is TGTGCCAGCAGTTTTCGGGACTCCATTCCCACAGATACGCAGTATTTT. It yields the protein CASSFRDSIPTDTQYF.

The J gene is TRBJ2-7, the V gene TRBV27; 10 nucleotides agree with TRBD2. The CDR3 is 13 amino acids. Per the germline V gene, CDR1 is MNHEY and CDR2 is SMNVEV (reference sequence). V lost 6 bases, J lost 3 bases, and 2 bases stayed unmatched. CDR3 sequence reads: CASRLAGYYEQYF. CDR3 bases: TGTGCCAGCAGACTAGCGGGATACTACGAGCAGTACTTC.

The chain employs TRBV5-6 and TRBJ1-2; D gene unclear. Trimming stripped 4 bases from V and 7 bases from J, with 11 bases between. From germline, CDR1 is SGHDT and CDR2 YYEEEE. The CDR3 is made up of 12 amino acids. The CDR3 sequence: CASSIELAGYTF. In DNA form, the CDR3 reads TGTGCCAGCAGCATTGAATTGGCTGGCTACACCTTC.